The 8 T cell receptor beta chains reported below all come from one sample, sequenced in a study of identical twins. From the 5' RACE reads, TCRdb called clonotypes with MiXCR, one entry per CDR3 protein. The table has hundreds of thousands of distinct CDR3 sequences, about a fifth seen once; the top ten hold around 0.5%. These data were likewise used in another study, on yellow fever vaccine responses in identical twins.

Sequencing was carried out using CD4+ T cells sorted from blood. These receptors all come from a woman aged 18-29 years in good health.

A word on this clonotype: At one of its ends the junction is not consistent with the germline gene, which may arise from a read error. The chain couples TRBV5-1 to TRBJ2-7; D is ambiguous. This CDR3 spans 8 amino acids. Germline V gene data show CDR1 as SGHRS and CDR2 as YFSETQ. CDR3 region: CASSLFSF. For the CDR3, the DNA is TGCGCCAGCAGCTTGTTCTCCTTC.

In this sample, this clonotype turned up a few times. This chain uses TRBV4-1 with TRBJ1-1, with TRBD1 identical over 9 bases. V was pared by 8 bases and J by 2 bases, with 12 bases of the junction left unmatched. Germline CDR1 and CDR2: MGHRA and YSYEKL. The CDR3 is 16 amino acids. CDR3 sequence: CASRSGQGRTNTEAFF. The CDR3 coding sequence is TGCGCCAGCCGCTCCGGACAGGGGAGAACAAACACTGAAGCTTTCTTT.

The chain links TRBV4-1 to TRBJ2-7; D remains ambiguous. CDR1 and CDR2 from the germline V gene are MGHRA and YSYEKL. V was trimmed by 4 bases and J by 4 bases, leaving 17 bases between them. This CDR3 is 15 amino acids long. The CDR3 bases are TGCGCCAGCAGCCCCGGATTATCCCTCGGTTACGAGCAGTACTTC. This translates into CASSPGLSLGYEQYF.

This clonotype was observed a few times. The rearrangement links TRBV4-1 to TRBJ2-3; 7 bases align to TRBD1. V gave up 3 bases and J gave up 2 bases; unmatched junction bases: 11. Per germline, CDR1 MGHRA and CDR2 YSYEKL. This CDR3 is built from 17 residues. The chain's CDR3 is CASSQDTTGAVTDTQYF. CDR3 nucleotides: TGCGCCAGCAGCCAGGATACTACAGGGGCGGTCACAGATACGCAGTATTTT.

The J gene is TRBJ2-5, the V gene TRBV5-1, with D unresolved. The CDR3 contains 15 residues. The germline gives CDR1 SGHRS, CDR2 YFSETQ. V gave up 1 base and J gave up 2 bases, with 12 bases separating them. CDR3 region: CASSLSARLQETQYF. The CDR3 DNA reads as TGCGCCAGCAGCTTGAGTGCCCGGCTTCAAGAGACCCAGTACTTC.

The CDR3, as DNA: TGTGCCAGCAGCCATCGGGACAGGGTTCCCAATGAGCAGTTCTTC. Translating gives CASSHRDRVPNEQFF. The V and J genes are TRBV14 and TRBJ2-1, with 9 bases lining up with TRBD1. This CDR3 contains 15 residues. The trim removed 3 bases at V and 6 bases at J, leaving 6 bases unmatched. The germline gives CDR1 SGHDN, CDR2 FVKESK.

The sample holds many counts of this clonotype. Relative to the germline gene, one junction end is altered; a read error may explain this. This chain links TRBV5-1 with TRBJ1-1; D is perhaps TRBD1 (6 bases). This CDR3 contains 13 residues. The germline V gene encodes CDR1 SGHRS and CDR2 YFSETQ. The chain's CDR3 is CASSLGGATEAFF. The CDR3 nucleotides are TGTGCCAGCAGCCTGGGGGGGGCGACTGAAGCTTTCTTT. Full variable domain (outside the CDR3, taken from reference TRBV5-1 and TRBJ1-1): KAGVTQTPRYLIKTRGQQVTLSCSPISGHRSVSWYQQTPGQGLQFLFEYFSETQRNKGNFPGRFSGRQFSNSRSEMNVSTLELGDSALYLCASSLGGATEAFFGQGTRLTVV.

This chain links TRBV28 with TRBJ2-3; 7 nucleotides align to TRBD2. J gave up 0 bases and V 6 bases, and 9 bases lay outside the gene matches. The germline gives CDR1 MDHEN, CDR2 SYDVKM. The CDR3 has 16 amino acids. CDR3 residues: CASRPSSGASTDTQYF. In DNA form, the CDR3 reads TGTGCCAGCAGGCCTTCTAGCGGAGCTAGCACAGATACGCAGTATTTT. The whole variable domain, remainder taken from reference TRBV28 and TRBJ2-3, is DVKVTQSSRYLVKRTGEKVFLECVQDMDHENMFWYRQDPGLGLRLIYFSYDVKMKEKGDIPEGYSVSREKKERFSLILESASTNQTSMYLCASRPSSGASTDTQYFGPGTRLTVL.